A selection of T cell receptor beta chains follows, all from one sample in a study of identifying expanded T cells in peripheral blood. Here immunoSEQ multiplex PCR was the method, and the copy in TCRdb shows in-frame clones only, minus some. In the table there are about 47,000 clones, approximately 79% of which are singletons. The sequenced material came from blood. These receptors all come from a person between 18 and 75 years old in good health. CDR3s include the opening cysteine and the closing phenylalanine or tryptophan. The D gene is left open where the match is weak. Rows may omit the clone size; those that give it use once, few, many or a size class.

>.|TRBV7-9|TRBJ1-1|once
CASSRDFNTEAFF
TGTGCCAGCAGCCGTGACTTCAACACTGAAGCTTTCTTT
>TRBD2|TRBV15|TRBJ2-1|.
CATSRPPGLGLNEQFF
TGTGCCACCAGCAGACCCCCGGGACTAGGCCTCAATGAGCAGTTCTTC
>TRBD2|TRBV7-2|TRBJ2-1|.
CASKGRREPYNEQFF
TGTGCCAGCAAAGGTCGGCGGGAGCCCTACAATGAGCAGTTCTTC
>.|TRBV19|TRBJ2-4|.
CASSIGTGAKNIQYF
TGTGCCAGTAGTATAGGGACGGGAGCCAAAAACATTCAGTACTTC
>.|TRBV11-2|TRBJ2-2|.
CASSLLTGYTGELFF
TGTGCCAGCAGCTTACTCACAGGGTACACCGGGGAGCTGTTTTTT
>.|TRBV19|TRBJ1-1|.
CASSKIYRVATEAFF
TGTGCCAGTAGTAAAATCTACAGGGTTGCGACTGAAGCTTTCTTT
>.|TRBV11-2|TRBJ1-2|.
CASSLEGDGYTF
TGTGCCAGCAGCTTAGAAGGGGATGGCTACACCTTC
>.|TRBV15|TRBJ2-1|.
CATSRRGGGGYNEQFF
TGTGCCACCAGCAGGAGGGGCGGAGGGGGGTACAATGAGCAGTTCTTC
>TRBD2|TRBV27|TRBJ2-7|.
CASRRSGSGTYEQYF
TGTGCCAGCAGACGTAGCGGGAGTGGGACATACGAGCAGTACTTC
>TRBD1|TRBV2|TRBJ1-1|few
CASSLQGAEAFF
TGTGCCAGCAGCCTACAGGGGGCGGAAGCTTTCTTT
>.|TRBV18|TRBJ1-2|.
CASSKAGGYTF
TGTGCCAGCTCAAAGGCGGGTGGCTACACCTTC
>TRBD1|TRBV18|TRBJ2-3|.
CASSHQQGYTDTQYF
TGTGCCAGCTCACACCAACAGGGGTACACAGATACGCAGTATTTT
>TRBD2|TRBV19|TRBJ2-1|.
CASSEGVAGVSEQFF
TGTGCCAGTAGCGAGGGGGTAGCGGGAGTAAGCGAGCAGTTCTTC
>.|TRBV5-7|TRBJ1-1|.
CASGRVAHTEAFF
TGTGCCAGCGGCAGGGTGGCGCACACTGAAGCTTTCTTT
>TRBD1|TRBV7-8|TRBJ2-2|.
CASSRTSTGSSTGELFF
TGTGCCAGCAGCCGAACTTCGACAGGGTCGAGCACCGGGGAGCTGTTTTTT
>.|TRBV6-1|TRBJ2-1|.
CASRTPVVGYNEQFF
TGTGCCAGCAGGACGCCAGTTGTCGGATACAATGAGCAGTTCTTC
>TRBD1|TRBV19|TRBJ1-4|.
CASRNRGKDEKLFF
TGTGCCAGTAGAAACAGGGGGAAAGATGAAAAACTGTTTTTT
>TRBD1|TRBV2|TRBJ2-7|.
CASSRGQRSYEQYF
TGTGCCAGCAGTAGGGGACAGAGATCCTACGAGCAGTACTTC
>TRBD1|TRBV19|TRBJ1-3|.
CASSFDRVVSGNTIYF
TGTGCCAGTAGTTTCGACAGGGTTGTTTCTGGAAACACCATATATTTT
>.|TRBV30|TRBJ1-1|medium-sized
CAWSNGMNTEAFF
TGTGCCTGGAGTAACGGCATGAACACTGAAGCTTTCTTT
>.|TRBV5-1|TRBJ1-1|.
CASSPPGRENTEAFF
TGCGCCAGCAGCCCCCCCGGCAGGGAGAACACTGAAGCTTTCTTT
>TRBD1|TRBV5-6|TRBJ1-1|.
CASRDGDRGGGEAFF
TGTGCCAGCAGGGACGGGGACAGGGGAGGAGGTGAAGCTTTCTTT
>TRBD2|TRBV7-8|TRBJ2-5|.
CASSPETSGIQETQYF
TGTGCCAGCAGCCCCGAGACTAGCGGTATTCAAGAGACCCAGTACTTC
>TRBD1|TRBV7-2|TRBJ1-5|.
CASSGQGNQPQHF
TGTGCCAGCTCCGGACAGGGTAATCAGCCCCAGCATTTT
>.|TRBV5-1|TRBJ2-6|.
CASSLDRGLTNVLTF
TGCGCCAGCAGCTTGGACAGGGGACTCACCAACGTCCTGACTTTC
>.|TRBV9|TRBJ1-1|.
CASSVGTRVLDGAEAFF
TGTGCCAGCAGCGTGGGGACACGGGTTTTGGACGGTGCTGAAGCTTTCTTT
>.|TRBV4-1|TRBJ1-1|.
CASSQETGSGGRTEAFF
TGCGCCAGCAGCCAAGAAACCGGGTCAGGAGGTCGGACTGAAGCTTTCTTT
>TRBD1|TRBV30|TRBJ1-2|medium-sized
CAWSRRSWDRRYGYTF
TGTGCCTGGAGCCGACGCTCCTGGGACAGGCGTTATGGCTACACCTTC
>.|TRBV5-1|TRBJ2-5|.
CASSLMLQETQYF
TGCGCCAGCAGCTTGATGCTTCAAGAGACCCAGTACTTC
>.|TRBV7-2|TRBJ2-2|.
CASSLVTGVAGELFF
TGTGCCAGCAGCTTAGTTACGGGAGTGGCCGGGGAGCTGTTTTTT
>.|TRBV7-2|TRBJ2-7|few
CASSSFNIRQSSYEQYF
TGTGCCAGCAGCTCGTTTAATATTAGACAGAGCTCCTACGAGCAGTACTTC
>.|TRBV2|TRBJ2-2|few
CASRGEVGELFF
TGTGCCAGCAGGGGGGAAGTCGGGGAGCTGTTTTTT
>TRBD2|TRBV6-1|TRBJ2-1|.
CASRVPGGIYNEQFF
TGTGCCAGCAGAGTCCCGGGGGGGATCTACAATGAGCAGTTCTTC
>.|TRBV29-1|TRBJ2-5|.
CSVSLIQETQYF
TGCAGCGTGTCCTTAATCCAAGAGACCCAGTACTTC
>.|TRBV5-1|TRBJ2-3|.
CASSLAGTLLRTDTQYF
TGCGCCAGCAGCTTGGCCGGGACTCTACTTAGGACAGATACGCAGTATTTT
>.|TRBV7-9|TRBJ1-1|few
CASSLGVSAEAFF
TGTGCCAGCAGCTTAGGGGTTAGCGCTGAAGCTTTCTTT
>.|TRBV7-9|TRBJ1-4|.
CASSSINDEKLFF
TGTGCCAGCAGCTCCATTAACGATGAAAAACTGTTTTTT
>.|TRBV27|TRBJ2-7|.
CASRKGYEQYF
TGTGCCAGCAGAAAGGGGTACGAGCAGTACTTC
>.|TRBV28|TRBJ1-2|.
CASSFLQGYGYTF
TGTGCCAGCAGTTTCCTACAGGGATATGGCTACACCTTC
>TRBD1|TRBV6-1|TRBJ1-5|.
CASTKGANYNQPQHF
TGTGCCAGCACCAAGGGGGCTAATTACAATCAGCCCCAGCATTTT
>.|TRBV5-5|TRBJ2-6|.
CASSLPPGANVLTF
TGTGCCAGCAGCTTGCCGCCTGGGGCCAACGTCCTGACTTTC
>.|TRBV5-7|TRBJ2-5|few
CASSLKKETQYF
TGTGCCAGCAGCTTGAAGAAAGAGACCCAGTACTTC